A selection of T cell receptor beta chains follows, all from one sample in a study of blood T cell repertoires in COVID-19. Sequencing used immunoSEQ multiplex PCR; TCRdb keeps in-frame clones, though not all of them. The sample lists more than 200,000 clones; roughly 87% were seen once. Material for sequencing was peripheral blood. The receptors derive from a human donor in a cohort sampled during active COVID-19. CDR3s include the opening cysteine and the closing phenylalanine or tryptophan. D genes are given only for firm matches. Rows give clone size only sometimes, using once, few, many, or a class for an expanded clone.

D gene	J gene	V gene	clone size	CDR3 protein	CDR3 DNA
-	TRBJ2-7	TRBV20-1	-	CSAITTGGQYF	TGCAGTGCTATTACTACAGGTGGGCAGTACTTC
TRBD1	TRBJ1-5	TRBV2	-	CASSKGQGVVPQHF	TGTGCCAGCAGTAAGGGACAGGGCGTCGTGCCCCAGCATTTT
TRBD1	TRBJ2-7	TRBV24-1	-	CATSETGLSYEQYF	TGTGCCACCAGTGAGACAGGGTTGTCCTACGAGCAGTACTTC
-	TRBJ2-1	TRBV5-1	once	CASSLGGSGHYNEQFF	TGCGCCAGCAGCTTGGGGGGTAGCGGACACTACAATGAGCAGTTCTTC
-	TRBJ1-6	TRBV6-5	-	CASSNTGFSPLHF	TGTGCCAGCAGTAACACAGGGTTCTCACCCCTCCACTTT
TRBD1	TRBJ2-7	TRBV6-5	-	CASRGGQAREQYF	TGTGCCAGCAGGGGCGGACAGGCTCGGGAGCAGTACTTC
TRBD1	TRBJ1-2	TRBV7-9	-	CASSWTGGLFNYGYTF	TGTGCCAGCAGCTGGACAGGGGGCCTCTTCAACTATGGCTACACCTTC
-	TRBJ2-7	TRBV4-1	-	CASSQVSPYSEQYF	TGCGCCAGCAGCCAAGTCTCGCCCTACTCCGAGCAGTACTTC
-	TRBJ2-7	TRBV3-1/TRBV3-2	-	CASSQDRRLYEQYF	TGTGCCAGCAGCCAAGATAGGAGACTTTACGAGCAGTACTTC
TRBD2	TRBJ2-3	TRBV24-1	once	CATSDSGLAETTDTQYF	TGTGCCACCAGTGACTCGGGACTAGCGGAGACCACAGATACGCAGTATTTT
-	TRBJ2-7	TRBV2	-	CAEKRVAYEQYF	TGTGCCGAAAAGAGGGTGGCCTACGAGCAGTACTTC
TRBD2	TRBJ2-5	TRBV28	-	CASSRLGTSGSETQYF	TGTGCCAGCAGCAGACTGGGGACTAGCGGGAGTGAGACCCAGTACTTC
TRBD1	TRBJ1-1	TRBV6-5	-	CASSPTPGRGPAFF	TGTGCCAGCAGTCCCACCCCCGGCAGGGGGCCAGCTTTCTTT
TRBD1	TRBJ1-2	TRBV18	-	CASQGTDYGYTF	TGTGCCAGCCAGGGGACAGACTATGGCTACACCTTC
TRBD1	TRBJ2-7	TRBV5-4	-	CASSSDRERAYEQYF	TGTGCCAGCAGCTCGGACAGGGAGAGGGCCTACGAGCAGTACTTC
-	TRBJ1-1	TRBV6-5	few	CASSYSRQGRTEAFF	TGTGCCAGCAGTTACTCACGGCAGGGCCGCACTGAAGCTTTCTTT
TRBD2	TRBJ2-3	TRBV5-1	-	CASSLVRGGATDTQYF	TGCGCCAGCAGCTTGGTGCGCGGGGGGGCGACAGATACGCAGTATTTT
TRBD2	TRBJ2-3	TRBV6-5	-	CASRLAGSTDTQYF	TGTGCCAGCAGACTAGCGGGGTCGACAGATACGCAGTATTTT
-	TRBJ2-3	TRBV18	-	CASSLRQPLGRTDTQYF	TGTGCCAGCTCACTTAGACAGCCACTGGGTAGAACAGATACGCAGTATTTT
TRBD1	TRBJ1-1	TRBV15	-	CATSRIGTDNTEAFF	TGTGCCACCAGCAGAATTGGGACAGATAACACTGAAGCTTTCTTT
TRBD2	TRBJ2-7	TRBV2	-	CASRDAPSGAAYEQYF	TGTGCCAGCAGGGACGCCCCTAGCGGGGCAGCCTACGAGCAGTACTTC
-	TRBJ2-7	TRBV4-3	once	CASSQDAGTYEQYF	TGCGCCAGCAGCCAAGACGCGGGGACCTACGAGCAGTACTTC
-	TRBJ2-7	TRBV7-8	-	CASSSYSGLTEYF	TGTGCCAGCAGCTCTTATTCGGGACTCACGGAGTACTTC
-	TRBJ1-1	TRBV19	once	CASNSGDTEAFF	TGTGCCAGTAACTCAGGGGACACTGAAGCTTTCTTT
-	TRBJ1-2	TRBV3-1/TRBV3-2	-	CASSQAIGDKTYGYTF	TGTGCCAGCAGCCAAGCAATTGGGGACAAGACTTATGGCTACACCTTC
-	TRBJ1-3	TRBV11-3	-	CASSFDGGPGNTIYF	TGTGCCAGCAGCTTCGACGGGGGGCCGGGAAACACCATATATTTT
-	TRBJ2-7	TRBV2	once	CASSRTSYEQYF	TGTGCCAGCAGCCGGACATCTTACGAGCAGTACTTC
-	TRBJ1-2	TRBV10-3	once	CAISDPDMTF	TGTGCCATCAGTGACCCGGACATGACCTTC
TRBD2	TRBJ2-1	TRBV6-2/TRBV6-3	-	CASSGAGVYNEQFF	TGTGCCAGCAGTGGAGCGGGGGTGTACAATGAGCAGTTCTTC
TRBD1	TRBJ1-5	TRBV24-1	-	CATAGQMNQPQHF	TGTGCCACCGCGGGACAGATGAATCAGCCCCAGCATTTT
-	TRBJ1-2	TRBV7-9	-	CASSLEGGTYGYTF	TGTGCCAGCAGCTTAGAAGGAGGTACCTATGGCTACACCTTC
TRBD1	TRBJ1-1	TRBV4-1	once	CASSQDTWGTGRTEAFF	TGCGCCAGCAGCCAAGATACCTGGGGGACAGGGAGGACTGAAGCTTTCTTT
-	TRBJ1-1	TRBV9	-	CASSVGQMNTEAFF	TGTGCCAGCAGCGTAGGCCAGATGAACACTGAAGCTTTCTTT